The 11 T cell receptor beta chains in this list originate from one sample, sequenced in a study of cytomegalovirus exposure and HLA in healthy donors. Amplification used 60 Vbeta primers and 13 Jbeta primers. Only in-frame clones appear in the TCRdb table, and some are missing; sequencing was by immunoSEQ multiplex PCR. The sample has over 100,000 clones, about 87% seen once. The material sequenced was PBMCs. Receptors were obtained from a woman in her 30s in good health and CMV-seronegative.

The chain joins TRBV5-8 to TRBJ1-2, with 9 bases fitting TRBD1. The germline V gene encodes CDR1 SGHTS and CDR2 YDEGEE. Losses at the gene ends were 2 bases for V and 4 bases for J; bases not matched to a gene: 3. The CDR3 is 14 residues long. The CDR3 nucleotides are TGTGCCAGCAGCTTCGGGGACAGGGTCTATGGCTACACCTTC. This sequence encodes CASSFGDRVYGYTF.

V and J are TRBV7-2 and TRBJ2-7, with a tentative D call TRBD2 (5 bases). Germline lookup yields CDR1 SGHTA and CDR2 FQGNSA. Between the trimmed V and J ends, which lost 4 bases and 1 base, there was a span of 14 bases. CDR3 length: 15 amino acids. In DNA form, the CDR3 reads TGTGCCAGCAGCTACAGCGGCCTGAAATCCTACGAGCAGTACTTC. It specifies CASSYSGLKSYEQYF.

The chain recombines TRBV11-3 with TRBJ2-1; D perhaps matches TRBD2 (6 bases). The germline V and J ends were trimmed by 2 bases and 7 bases, with 18 bases remaining between them. Germline CDR1 is SGHNT and CDR2 is YENEEA. CDR3 length: 16 residues. The CDR3 loop is CASSLRRGAKVNEQFF. CDR3 nucleotides: TGTGCCAGCAGCTTACGGCGGGGAGCTAAGGTGAATGAGCAGTTCTTC.

The rearrangement links TRBV7-8 to TRBJ2-3; 12 bases map to TRBD2. The length of the CDR3 is 18 residues. Germline CDR1 and CDR2: SGHVS and FQNEAQ. V shed 0 bases and J 5 bases; nucleotides not matched to a gene: 9. The CDR3 region has the DNA TGTGCCAGCAGCTTAGCCAGGACTAGCGGGGCTCGGGAAGATACGCAGTATTTT. As protein: CASSLARTSGAREDTQYF. The full variable domain, in which reference TRBV7-8 and TRBJ2-3 provide the parts outside the CDR3, is GAGVSQSPRYKVAKRGQDVALRCDPISGHVSLFWYQQALGQGPEFLTYFQNEAQLDKSGLPSDRFFAERPEGSVSTLKIQRTQQEDSAVYLCASSLARTSGAREDTQYFGPGTRLTVL.

V and J are TRBV7-3 and TRBJ2-1, with 8 bases aligning to TRBD2. CDR3 length equals 16 residues. Unmatched junction bases numbered 7, after V lost 4 bases and J lost 2 bases. CDR1 and CDR2 (germline): SGHTA, FQGTGA. In DNA form, the CDR3 reads TGTGCCAGCAGCTCCGTCGGCGGGGGGACCTACAATGAGCAGTTCTTC. Protein: CASSSVGGGTYNEQFF. Together with reference TRBV7-3 and TRBJ2-1, the CDR3 gives the full variable domain: GAGVSQTPSNKVTEKGKYVELRCDPISGHTALYWYRQSLGQGPEFLIYFQGTGAADDSGLPNDRFFAVRPEGSVSTLKIQRTERGDSAVYLCASSSVGGGTYNEQFFGPGTRLTVL.

As to this clone: One end of the junction is discordant with germline, which a read error may explain. V gene TRBV7-9 combines with J gene TRBJ2-7, with 8 nucleotides matching TRBD2. The CDR3 spans 15 residues. Germline CDR1 is SEHNR and CDR2 is FQNEAQ (reference sequence). CDR3 region: CSSSLGGGSSYEQYF. The CDR3 DNA follows: TGTTCCAGCAGCTTAGGCGGGGGGAGCTCCTACGAGCAGTACTTC.

This clone was recorded only once. J is TRBJ2-7 and V is TRBV5-4, with a possible D match to TRBD2 (6 bases). Germline V gives CDR1 SGHNT, CDR2 YYREEE (reference sequence). The CDR3 has 14 amino acids. Between the trimmed V and J ends, which lost 0 bases and 5 bases, there was a span of 12 bases. The CDR3 region is CASSLAGVSDEQYF. DNA for the CDR3: TGTGCCAGCAGCTTGGCGGGGGTAAGCGACGAGCAGTACTTC.

This clone was counted a single time. This sequence joins TRBV5-1 and TRBJ2-1, with 14 bases identical to TRBD2. CDR1 and CDR2 (germline): SGHRS, YFSETQ. The CDR3 covers 16 residues. V gave up 4 bases and J gave up 16 bases; unmatched junction bases: 16. This CDR3 reads CASSLQTSGGASSPFF. In DNA, the CDR3 is TGCGCCAGCAGCCTACAGACTAGCGGGGGGGCCTCGTCCCCTTTCTTC.

This chain uses TRBV5-8 with TRBJ2-5; TRBD1 aligns across 10 bases. The J call is in doubt because the DNA end fits TRBJ2-7 better. Germline V gene lookup returns CDR1 SGHTS and CDR2 YDEGEE. This CDR3 has 15 amino acids. CDR3 residues: CASSLTGTGDYEQYF. The DNA for the CDR3 is TGTGCCAGCAGCTTAACCGGGACAGGGGACTACGAGCAGTACTTC.

The rearrangement links TRBV7-9 to TRBJ1-5, with D unresolved. V was cut by 3 bases and J by 3 bases, with 9 bases left in between. CDR1 and CDR2 (germline): SEHNR, FQNEAQ (reference sequence). The CDR3 spans 14 residues. Here the CDR3 DNA reads TGTGCCAGCAGCTTTGAGGGTTCCAATCAGCCCCAGCATTTT. As protein: CASSFEGSNQPQHF.

The CDR3 DNA follows: TGTGCCAGCAGCCAAGATCTAACGTCCTACGAGCAGTACTTC. This codes for CASSQDLTSYEQYF. This chain links TRBV4-2 with TRBJ2-7, with unresolved D. The CDR3 sequence is 14 residues long. The V end lost 0 bases, the J end lost 1 base, and 7 bases lay between the germline ends. Germline V CDR1 and CDR2: LGHNA, YNFKEQ.